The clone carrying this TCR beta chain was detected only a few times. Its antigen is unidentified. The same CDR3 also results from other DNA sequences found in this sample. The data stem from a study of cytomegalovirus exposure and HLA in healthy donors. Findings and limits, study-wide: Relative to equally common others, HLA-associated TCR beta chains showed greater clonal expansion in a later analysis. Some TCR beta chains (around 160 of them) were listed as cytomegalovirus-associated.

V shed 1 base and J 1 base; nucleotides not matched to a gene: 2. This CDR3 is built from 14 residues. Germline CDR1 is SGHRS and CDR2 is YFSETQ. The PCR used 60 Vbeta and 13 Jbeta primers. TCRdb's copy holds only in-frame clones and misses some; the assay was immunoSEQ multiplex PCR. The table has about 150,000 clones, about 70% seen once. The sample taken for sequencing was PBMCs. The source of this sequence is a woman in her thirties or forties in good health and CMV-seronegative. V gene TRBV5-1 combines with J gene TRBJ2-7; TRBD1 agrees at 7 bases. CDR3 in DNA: TGCGCCAGCAGCTTGACAGGGGCGTCCTACGAGCAGTACTTC. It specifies CASSLTGASYEQYF.